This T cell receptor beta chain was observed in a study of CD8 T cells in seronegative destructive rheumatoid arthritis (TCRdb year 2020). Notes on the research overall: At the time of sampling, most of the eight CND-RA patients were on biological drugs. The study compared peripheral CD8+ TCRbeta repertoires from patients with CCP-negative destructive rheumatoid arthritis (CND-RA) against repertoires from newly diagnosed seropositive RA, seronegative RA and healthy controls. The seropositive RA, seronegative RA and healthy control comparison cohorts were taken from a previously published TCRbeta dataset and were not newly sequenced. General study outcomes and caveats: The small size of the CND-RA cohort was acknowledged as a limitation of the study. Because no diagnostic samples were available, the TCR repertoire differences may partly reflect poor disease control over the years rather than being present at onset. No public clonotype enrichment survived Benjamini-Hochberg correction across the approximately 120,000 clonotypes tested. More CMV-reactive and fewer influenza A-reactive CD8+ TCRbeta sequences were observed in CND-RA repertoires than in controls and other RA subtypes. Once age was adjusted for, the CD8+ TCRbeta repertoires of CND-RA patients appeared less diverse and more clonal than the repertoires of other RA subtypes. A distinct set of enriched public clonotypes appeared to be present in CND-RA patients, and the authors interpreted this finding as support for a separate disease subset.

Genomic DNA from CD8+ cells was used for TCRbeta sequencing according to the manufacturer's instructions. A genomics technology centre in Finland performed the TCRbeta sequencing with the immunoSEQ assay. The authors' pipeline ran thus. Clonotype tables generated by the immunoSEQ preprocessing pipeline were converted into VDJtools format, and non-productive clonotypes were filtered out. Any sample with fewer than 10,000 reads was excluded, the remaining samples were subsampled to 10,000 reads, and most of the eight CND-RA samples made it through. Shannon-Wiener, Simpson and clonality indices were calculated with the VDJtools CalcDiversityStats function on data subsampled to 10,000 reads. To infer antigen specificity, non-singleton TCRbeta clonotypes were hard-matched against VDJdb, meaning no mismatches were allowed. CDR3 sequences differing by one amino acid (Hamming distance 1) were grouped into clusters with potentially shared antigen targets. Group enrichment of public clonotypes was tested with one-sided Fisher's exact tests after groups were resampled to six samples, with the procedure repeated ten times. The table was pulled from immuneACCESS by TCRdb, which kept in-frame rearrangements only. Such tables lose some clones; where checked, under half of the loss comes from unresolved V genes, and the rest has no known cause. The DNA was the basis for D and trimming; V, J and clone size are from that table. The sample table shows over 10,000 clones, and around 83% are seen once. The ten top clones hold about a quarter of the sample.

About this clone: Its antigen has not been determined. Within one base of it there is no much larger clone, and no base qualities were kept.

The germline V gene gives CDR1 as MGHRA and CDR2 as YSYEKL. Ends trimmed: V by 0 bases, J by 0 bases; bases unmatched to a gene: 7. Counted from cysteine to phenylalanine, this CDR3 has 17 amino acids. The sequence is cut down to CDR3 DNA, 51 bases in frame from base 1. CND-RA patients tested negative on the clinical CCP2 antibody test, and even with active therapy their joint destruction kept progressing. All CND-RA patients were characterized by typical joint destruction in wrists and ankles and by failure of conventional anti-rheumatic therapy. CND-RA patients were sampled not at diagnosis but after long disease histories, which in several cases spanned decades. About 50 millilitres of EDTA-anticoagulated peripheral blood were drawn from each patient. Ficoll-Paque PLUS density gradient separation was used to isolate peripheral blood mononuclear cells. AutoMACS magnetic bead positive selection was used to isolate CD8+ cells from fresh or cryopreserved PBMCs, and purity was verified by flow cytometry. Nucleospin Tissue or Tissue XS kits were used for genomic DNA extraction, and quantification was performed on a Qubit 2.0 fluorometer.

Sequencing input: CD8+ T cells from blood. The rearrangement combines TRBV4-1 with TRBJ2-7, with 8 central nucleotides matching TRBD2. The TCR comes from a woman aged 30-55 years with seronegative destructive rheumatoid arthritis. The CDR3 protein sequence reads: CASSQDKSGGSSYEQYF. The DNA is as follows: TGCGCCAGCAGCCAAGATAAGAGCGGGGGAAGCTCCTACGAGCAGTACTTC.